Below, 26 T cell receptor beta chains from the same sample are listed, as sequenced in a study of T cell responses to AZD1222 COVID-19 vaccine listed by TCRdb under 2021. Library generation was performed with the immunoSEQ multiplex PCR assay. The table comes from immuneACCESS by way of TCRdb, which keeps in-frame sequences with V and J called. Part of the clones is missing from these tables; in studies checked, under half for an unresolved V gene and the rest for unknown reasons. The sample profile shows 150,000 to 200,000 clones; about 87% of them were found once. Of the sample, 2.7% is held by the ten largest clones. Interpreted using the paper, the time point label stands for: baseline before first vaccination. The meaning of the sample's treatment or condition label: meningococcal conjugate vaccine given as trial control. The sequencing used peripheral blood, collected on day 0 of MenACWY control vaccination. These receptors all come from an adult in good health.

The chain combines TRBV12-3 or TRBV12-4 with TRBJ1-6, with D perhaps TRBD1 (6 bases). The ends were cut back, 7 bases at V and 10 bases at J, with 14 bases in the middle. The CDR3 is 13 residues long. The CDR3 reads CASTPSGGSPLHF. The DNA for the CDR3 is TGTGCCAGCACCCCGAGCGGGGGCTCACCCCTCCACTTT.

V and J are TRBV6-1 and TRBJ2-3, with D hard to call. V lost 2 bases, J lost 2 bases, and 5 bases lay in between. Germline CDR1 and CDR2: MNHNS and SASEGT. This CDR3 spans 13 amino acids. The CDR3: CASSEWTTDTQYF. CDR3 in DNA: TGTGCCAGCAGTGAATGGACCACAGATACGCAGTATTTT.

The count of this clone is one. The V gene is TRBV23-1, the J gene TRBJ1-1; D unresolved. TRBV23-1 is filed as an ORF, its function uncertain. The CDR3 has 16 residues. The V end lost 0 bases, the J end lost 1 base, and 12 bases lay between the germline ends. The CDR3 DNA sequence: TGCGCCAGCAGTCAATCGGCGGAAGGCGAGAACACTGAAGCTTTCTTT. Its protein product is CASSQSAEGENTEAFF.

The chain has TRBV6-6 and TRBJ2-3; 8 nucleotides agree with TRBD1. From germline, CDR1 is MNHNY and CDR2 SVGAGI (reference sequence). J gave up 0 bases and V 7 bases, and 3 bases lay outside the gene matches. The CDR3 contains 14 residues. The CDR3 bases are TGTGCCAGCAACAGGGGGGAAAGCACAGATACGCAGTATTTT. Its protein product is CASNRGESTDTQYF.

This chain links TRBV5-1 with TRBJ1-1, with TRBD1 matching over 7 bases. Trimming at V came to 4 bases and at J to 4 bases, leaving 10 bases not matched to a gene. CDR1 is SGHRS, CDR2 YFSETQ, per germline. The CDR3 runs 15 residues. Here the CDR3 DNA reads TGCGCCAGCAGCACCCAGACAGGGTTTGGCACTGAAGCTTTCTTT. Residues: CASSTQTGFGTEAFF.

The CDR3 region is CASRSQGSAYEQYF. The DNA for the CDR3 is TGTGCCAGTAGGTCCCAGGGCTCTGCCTACGAGCAGTACTTC. The rearrangement uses TRBV19 and TRBJ2-7, with D possibly TRBD1 on 5 matching bases. Germline CDR1 reads LNHDA; CDR2 reads SQIVND (reference sequence). The CDR3 totals 14 residues. The V gene lost 6 bases and the J gene lost 2 bases, with 14 bases spanning the gap.

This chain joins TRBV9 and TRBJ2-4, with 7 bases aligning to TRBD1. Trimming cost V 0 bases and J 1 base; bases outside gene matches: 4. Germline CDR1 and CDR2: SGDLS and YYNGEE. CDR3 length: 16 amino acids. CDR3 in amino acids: CASSVAPTGAKNIQYF. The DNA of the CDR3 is TGTGCCAGCAGCGTAGCCCCGACAGGGGCCAAAAACATTCAGTACTTC.

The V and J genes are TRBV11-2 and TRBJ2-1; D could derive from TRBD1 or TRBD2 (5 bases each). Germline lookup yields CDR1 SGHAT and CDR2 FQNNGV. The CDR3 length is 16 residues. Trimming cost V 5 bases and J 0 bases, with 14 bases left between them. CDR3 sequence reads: CASSAGTESSYNEQFF. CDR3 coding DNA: TGTGCCAGCAGCGCAGGGACGGAAAGCTCCTACAATGAGCAGTTCTTC.

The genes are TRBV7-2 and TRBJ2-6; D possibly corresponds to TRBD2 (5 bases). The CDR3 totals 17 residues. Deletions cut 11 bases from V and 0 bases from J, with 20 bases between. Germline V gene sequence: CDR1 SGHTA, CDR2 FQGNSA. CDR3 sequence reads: CAGREASPNSGANVLTF. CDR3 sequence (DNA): TGTGCCGGTCGTGAGGCTAGCCCCAACTCTGGGGCCAACGTCCTGACTTTC.

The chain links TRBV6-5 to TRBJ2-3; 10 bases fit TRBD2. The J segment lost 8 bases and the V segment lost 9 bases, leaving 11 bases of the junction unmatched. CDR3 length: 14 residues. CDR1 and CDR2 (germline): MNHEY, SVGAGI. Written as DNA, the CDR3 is TGTGCCAGTTCAGGGGCTAGCGGGAGCGCTACGCAGTATTTT. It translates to CASSGASGSATQYF.

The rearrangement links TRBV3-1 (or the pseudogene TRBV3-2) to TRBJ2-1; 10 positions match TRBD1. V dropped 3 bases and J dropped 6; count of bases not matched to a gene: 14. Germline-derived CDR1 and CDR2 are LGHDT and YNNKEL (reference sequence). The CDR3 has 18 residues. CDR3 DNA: TGTGCCAGCAGCCATTCCAATGATGGGGACAGGGGCCTCAATGAGCAGTTCTTC. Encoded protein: CASSHSNDGDRGLNEQFF.

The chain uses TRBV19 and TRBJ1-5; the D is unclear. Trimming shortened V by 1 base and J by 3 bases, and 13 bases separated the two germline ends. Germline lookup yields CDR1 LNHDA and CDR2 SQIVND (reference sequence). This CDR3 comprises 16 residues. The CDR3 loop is CASSIGPDGHNQPQHF. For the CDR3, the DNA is TGTGCCAGTAGTATAGGTCCGGATGGGCACAATCAGCCCCAGCATTTT.

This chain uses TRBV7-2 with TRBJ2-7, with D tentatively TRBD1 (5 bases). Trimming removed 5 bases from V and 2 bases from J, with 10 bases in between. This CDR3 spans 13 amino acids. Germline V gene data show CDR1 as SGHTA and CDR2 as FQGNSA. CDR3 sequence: CASSRRVTYEQYF. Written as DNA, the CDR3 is TGTGCCAGCAGCCGCAGGGTAACCTACGAGCAGTACTTC.

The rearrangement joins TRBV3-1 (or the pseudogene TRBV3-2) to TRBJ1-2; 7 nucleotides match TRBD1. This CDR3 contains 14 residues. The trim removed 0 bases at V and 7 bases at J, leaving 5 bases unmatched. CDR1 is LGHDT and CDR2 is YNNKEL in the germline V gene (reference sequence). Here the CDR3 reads CASSQETGTSGYTF. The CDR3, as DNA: TGTGCCAGCAGCCAAGAGACAGGGACGAGTGGCTACACCTTC.

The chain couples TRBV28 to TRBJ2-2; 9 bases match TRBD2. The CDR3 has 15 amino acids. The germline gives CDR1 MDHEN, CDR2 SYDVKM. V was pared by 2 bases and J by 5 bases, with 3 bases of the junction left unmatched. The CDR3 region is CASSLAAGGTGELFF. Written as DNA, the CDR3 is TGTGCCAGCAGTTTAGCAGCGGGAGGTACCGGGGAGCTGTTTTTT.

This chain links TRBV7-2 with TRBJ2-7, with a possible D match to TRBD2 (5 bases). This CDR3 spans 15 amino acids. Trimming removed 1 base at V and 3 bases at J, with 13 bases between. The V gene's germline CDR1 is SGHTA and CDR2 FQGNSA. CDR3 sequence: CASSLVGGLSYEQYF. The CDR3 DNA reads TGTGCCAGCAGCTTAGTAGGCGGGCTGAGCTACGAGCAGTACTTC.

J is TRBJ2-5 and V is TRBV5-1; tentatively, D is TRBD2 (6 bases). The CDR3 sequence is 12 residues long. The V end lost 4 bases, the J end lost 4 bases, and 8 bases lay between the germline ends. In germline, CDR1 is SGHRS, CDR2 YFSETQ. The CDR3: CASSPEGETQYF. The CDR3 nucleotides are TGCGCCAGCAGCCCGGAGGGAGAGACCCAGTACTTC.

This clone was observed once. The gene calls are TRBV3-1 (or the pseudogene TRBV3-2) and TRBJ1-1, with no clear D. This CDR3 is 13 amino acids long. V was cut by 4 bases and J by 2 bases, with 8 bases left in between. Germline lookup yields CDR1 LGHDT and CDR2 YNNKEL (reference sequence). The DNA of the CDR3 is TGTGCCAGCAGCCGGGGAGAAAACACTGAAGCTTTCTTT. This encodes CASSRGENTEAFF.

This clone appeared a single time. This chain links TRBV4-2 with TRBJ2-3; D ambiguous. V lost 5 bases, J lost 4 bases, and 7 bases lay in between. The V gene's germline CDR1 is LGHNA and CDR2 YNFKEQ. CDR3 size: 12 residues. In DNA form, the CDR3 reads TGTGCCAGCAGCATAGGCCCAGATACGCAGTATTTT. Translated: CASSIGPDTQYF.

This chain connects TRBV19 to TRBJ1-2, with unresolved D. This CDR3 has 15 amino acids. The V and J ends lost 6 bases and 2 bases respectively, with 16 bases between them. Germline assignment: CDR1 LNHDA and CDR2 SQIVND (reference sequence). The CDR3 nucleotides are TGTGCCAGTAGAGGGATCTTAAAGGAGAACTATGGCTACACCTTC. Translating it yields CASRGILKENYGYTF.

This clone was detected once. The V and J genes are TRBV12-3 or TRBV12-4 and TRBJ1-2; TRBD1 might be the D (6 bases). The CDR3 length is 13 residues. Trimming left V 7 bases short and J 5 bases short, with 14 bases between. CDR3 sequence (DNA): TGTGCCAGCAACCACAGGGACCATTATGGCTACACCTTC. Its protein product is CASNHRDHYGYTF.

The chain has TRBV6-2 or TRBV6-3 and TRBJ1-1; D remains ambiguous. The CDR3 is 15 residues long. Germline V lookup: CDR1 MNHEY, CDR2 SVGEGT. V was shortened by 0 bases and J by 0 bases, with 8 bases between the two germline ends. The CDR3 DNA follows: TGTGCCAGCAGTTACTCGAAGTTGATGAACACTGAAGCTTTCTTT. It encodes CASSYSKLMNTEAFF.

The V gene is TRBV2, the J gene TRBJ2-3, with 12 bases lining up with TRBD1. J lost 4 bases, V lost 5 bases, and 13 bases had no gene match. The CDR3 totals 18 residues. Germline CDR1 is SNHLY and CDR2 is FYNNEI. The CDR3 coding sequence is TGTGCCAGCAGTATCACTATACCGGGACAGGGGGCGTCAGATACGCAGTATTTT. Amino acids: CASSITIPGQGASDTQYF.

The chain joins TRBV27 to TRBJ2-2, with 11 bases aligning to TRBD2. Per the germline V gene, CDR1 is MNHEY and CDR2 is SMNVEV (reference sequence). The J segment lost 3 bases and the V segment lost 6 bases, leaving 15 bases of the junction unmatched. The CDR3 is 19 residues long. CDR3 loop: CASSPIQVGTSGYTGELFF. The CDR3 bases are TGTGCCAGCAGCCCTATCCAAGTCGGGACTAGCGGTTACACCGGGGAGCTGTTTTTT.

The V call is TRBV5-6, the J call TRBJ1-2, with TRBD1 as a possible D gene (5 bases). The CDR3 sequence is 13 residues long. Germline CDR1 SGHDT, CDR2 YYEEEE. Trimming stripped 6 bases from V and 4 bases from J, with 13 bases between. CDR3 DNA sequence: TGTGCCAGCACCGTTCGGGGGAGCTATGGCTACACCTTC. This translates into CASTVRGSYGYTF. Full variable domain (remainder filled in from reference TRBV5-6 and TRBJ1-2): DAGVTQSPTHLIKTRGQQVTLRCSPKSGHDTVSWYQQALGQGPQFIFQYYEEEERQRGNFPDRFSGHQFPNYSSELNVNALLLGDSALYLCASTVRGSYGYTFGSGTRLTVV.

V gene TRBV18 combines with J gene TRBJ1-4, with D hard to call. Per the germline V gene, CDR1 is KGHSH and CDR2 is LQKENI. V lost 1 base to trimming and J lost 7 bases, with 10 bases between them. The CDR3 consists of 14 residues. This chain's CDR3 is CASSPRGNGEKLFF. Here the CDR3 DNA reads TGTGCCAGCTCACCACGAGGGAACGGTGAAAAACTGTTTTTT.